The next 18 T cell receptor beta chains were all read from a single sample in a study of control samples from healthy donors and cancer patients. The data were produced by immunoSEQ multiplex PCR, yet TCRdb's version contains in-frame clones alone and is incomplete. Of some 97,000 clones listed, less than 90% are singletons. The sample taken for sequencing was blood. The receptors shown here come from a woman in her forties or fifties in good health.

The chain employs TRBV7-2 and TRBJ2-1; 9 nucleotides align to TRBD2. V lost 1 base, J lost 9 bases, and 7 bases stayed unmatched. Germline CDR1 and CDR2: SGHTA and FQGNSA. This CDR3 spans 15 amino acids. The CDR3 sequence is CASSLGGGALIEQFF. The DNA for the CDR3 is TGTGCCAGCAGCTTAGGCGGGGGGGCTTTAATTGAGCAGTTCTTC.

The chain employs TRBV18 and TRBJ2-3; 11 bases match TRBD2. J lost 4 bases, V lost 0 bases, and 3 bases had no gene match. CDR1 and CDR2 from the germline V gene are KGHSH and LQKENI. The CDR3 sequence is 16 residues long. The CDR3 coding sequence is TGTGCCAGCTCACCACCCTCTAGCGGGAGGCCAGATACGCAGTATTTT. Protein sequence: CASSPPSSGRPDTQYF.

This sequence joins TRBV7-3 and TRBJ2-5; 9 bases are a match to TRBD1. V lost 4 bases to trimming and J lost 5 bases; unmatched junction nucleotides: 8. The CDR3 runs to 15 residues. Germline CDR1 SGHTA, CDR2 FQGTGA. The CDR3 nucleotides are TGTGCCAGCAGCTCCTCTACAGGGGGCCGGGAGACCCAGTACTTC. Translating it yields CASSSSTGGRETQYF.

The count of this clone is one. This rearrangement joins TRBV4-3 to TRBJ2-7; the D gene is possibly TRBD1 (5 bases). The V and J ends lost 0 bases and 1 base respectively, with 10 bases between them. Germline V CDR1 and CDR2: LGHNA, YSLEER. This CDR3 has 15 residues. The CDR3 spells CASSQDWGASYEQYV. Written as DNA, the CDR3 is TGCGCCAGCAGCCAAGATTGGGGCGCTTCCTACGAGCAGTACGTC.

This clone came up once. The rearrangement uses TRBV29-1 and TRBJ2-1; 7 bases are a match to TRBD1. The CDR3 length is 16 residues. The V segment lost 7 bases and the J segment 3 bases; nucleotides outside the gene matches: 15. The germline V gene has CDR1 SQVTM and CDR2 ANQGSEA. The CDR3 loop reads CSAAGKLRGFYNEQFF. CDR3 in DNA: TGCAGCGCCGCCGGAAAACTCAGGGGGTTCTACAATGAGCAGTTCTTC.

The chain joins TRBV5-1 to TRBJ1-1, with unresolved D. Germline lookup yields CDR1 SGHRS and CDR2 YFSETQ. Trimming cost V 3 bases and J 3 bases, with 21 bases left between them. This CDR3 spans 17 amino acids. This chain's CDR3 is CASSSDPGWRKDTEAFF. The CDR3 DNA is TGCGCCAGCAGCTCGGATCCGGGATGGAGAAAGGACACTGAAGCTTTCTTT.

The rearrangement links TRBV3-1 (or the pseudogene TRBV3-2) to TRBJ2-3; D is possibly TRBD2 (6 bases). The germline V gene has CDR1 LGHDT and CDR2 YNNKEL (reference sequence). CDR3 length: 14 residues. V was trimmed by 6 bases and J by 7 bases, leaving 17 bases between them. CDR3 amino acids: CASRGTGGPNTQYF. The DNA for the CDR3 is TGTGCCAGCAGAGGGACCGGAGGGCCAAATACGCAGTATTTT.

The rearrangement joins TRBV7-2 to TRBJ1-1; D not certain. This CDR3 comprises 12 residues. Trimming left V 1 base short and J 6 bases short, with 6 bases between. CDR1 and CDR2 (germline): SGHTA, FQGNSA. The CDR3, as DNA: TGTGCCAGCAGCTTAGTGAGTTCTGAAGCTTTCTTT. Its protein is CASSLVSSEAFF.

The CDR3: CASSLSPLGRGRDEKLFF. CDR3 coding DNA: TGTGCCAGCAGCTTAAGTCCCCTGGGCAGGGGGCGGGATGAAAAACTGTTTTTT. This sequence joins TRBV7-3 and TRBJ1-4; TRBD1 agrees at 8 bases. Germline V CDR1 and CDR2: SGHTA, FQGTGA. The length of the CDR3 is 18 residues. Trimming took 1 base from V and 6 from J; bases not matched to a gene: 13.

The chain has TRBV7-7 and TRBJ2-3; TRBD2 agrees at 11 bases. The CDR3 contains 16 residues. Germline loops: CDR1 SSHAT, CDR2 FNYEAQ (reference sequence). With 5 bases clipped from V and 1 base from J, the junction kept 5 bases outside the gene matches. The CDR3 DNA sequence: TGTGCCAGCAGCCCTCTACTAGCGGGGGGCACAGATACGCAGTATTTT. Protein sequence: CASSPLLAGGTDTQYF.

The chain is built from TRBV29-1 and TRBJ1-5, with no clear D. CDR1 SQVTM and CDR2 ANQGSEA come from the germline V gene. V was clipped by 6 bases and J by 3 bases, with 12 bases between them. The length of the CDR3 is 13 residues. The DNA of the CDR3 is TGCAGCGTCTTGGACGGGAACAATCAGCCCCAGCATTTT. Its translation is CSVLDGNNQPQHF.

The rearrangement links TRBV7-9 to TRBJ2-7; the D is unclear. CDR1 is SEHNR and CDR2 is FQNEAQ in the germline V gene (reference sequence). This CDR3 is 13 amino acids long. Trimming took 1 base from V and 3 from J, leaving 7 bases between them. The CDR3 DNA is TGTGCCAGCAGCTTAGGACATTTCTACGAGCAGTACGTC. Translation: CASSLGHFYEQYV.

V and J are TRBV18 and TRBJ1-5; tentatively, D is TRBD1 (5 bases). Trimming took 1 base from V and 6 from J, leaving 13 bases between them. The CDR3 loop spans 15 amino acids. Germline V CDR1 and CDR2: KGHSH, LQKENI. The CDR3 DNA reads TGTGCCAGCTCACCACTCTACCAGGGCGGTCAGCCCCAGCATTTT. It yields the protein CASSPLYQGGQPQHF.

V and J are TRBV5-1 and TRBJ1-3; D remains unclear. This CDR3 is built from 13 residues. The germline V gene encodes CDR1 SGHRS and CDR2 YFSETQ. V was shortened by 4 bases and J by 5 bases, with 10 bases between the two germline ends. This CDR3 reads CASSPPSRNTIYF. The CDR3, as DNA: TGCGCCAGCAGCCCCCCGTCCAGAAACACCATATATTTT. Full variable domain (outside the CDR3, taken from reference TRBV5-1 and TRBJ1-3): KAGVTQTPRYLIKTRGQQVTLSCSPISGHRSVSWYQQTPGQGLQFLFEYFSETQRNKGNFPGRFSGRQFSNSRSEMNVSTLELGDSALYLCASSPPSRNTIYFGEGSWLTVV.

This chain connects TRBV7-6 to TRBJ1-3, with a weak D call TRBD1 (5 bases). V was pared by 3 bases and J by 2 bases, with 11 bases between. This CDR3 is built from 15 residues. CDR1 and CDR2 (germline): SGHVS, FNYEAQ. The CDR3 DNA is TGTGCCAGCAGCTTGACAGCGCCGGCTGGAAACACCATATATTTT. It is translated as CASSLTAPAGNTIYF.

This chain joins TRBV6-5 and TRBJ1-1; no firm D call. Germline CDR1 is MNHEY and CDR2 is SVGAGI. V lost 10 bases and J lost 0, with 12 bases in between. The CDR3 is 13 residues long. The CDR3 DNA reads as TGTGCCACCTCTTGGAGCTTGAACACTGAAGCTTTCTTT. Its protein is CATSWSLNTEAFF.

The rearrangement joins TRBV11-2 to TRBJ2-3; D uncertain. Trimming removed 5 bases at V and 2 bases at J, with 5 bases between. There are 12 residues in the CDR3. Per germline, CDR1 SGHAT and CDR2 FQNNGV. The CDR3 nucleotides read TGTGCCAGCAGCCTCTTCACAGATACGCAGTATTTT. It is translated as CASSLFTDTQYF.

V gene TRBV10-2 combines with J gene TRBJ2-7; D not certain. The CDR3 is 13 amino acids. Between the trimmed V and J ends, which lost 7 bases and 7 bases, there was a span of 17 bases. The germline V gene encodes CDR1 WSHSY and CDR2 SAAADI. The CDR3 protein is CASISSGDGEQYF. CDR3 nucleotide sequence: TGCGCCAGCATCAGCAGTGGGGATGGTGAGCAGTACTTC.